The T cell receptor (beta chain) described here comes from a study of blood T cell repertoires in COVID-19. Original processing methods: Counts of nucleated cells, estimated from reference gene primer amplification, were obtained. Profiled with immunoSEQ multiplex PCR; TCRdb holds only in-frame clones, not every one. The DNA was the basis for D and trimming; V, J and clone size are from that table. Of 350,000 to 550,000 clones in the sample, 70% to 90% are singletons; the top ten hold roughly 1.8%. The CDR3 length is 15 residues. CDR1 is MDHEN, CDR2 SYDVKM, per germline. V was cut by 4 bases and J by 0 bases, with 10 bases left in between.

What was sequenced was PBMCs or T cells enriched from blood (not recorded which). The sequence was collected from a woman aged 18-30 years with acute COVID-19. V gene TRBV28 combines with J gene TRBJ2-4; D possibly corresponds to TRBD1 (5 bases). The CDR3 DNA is TGTGCCAGCAGTTATCAGGGTCAAGCCAAAAACATTCAGTACTTC. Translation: CASSYQGQAKNIQYF.